Below, one T cell receptor (beta chain) is given with its context. What it binds is not known. TCRdb's table, derived via immunoSEQ multiplex PCR, lists solely in-frame clones and lacks some. The sample has about 2.1 million clones; just over 90% are singletons. These data belong to a study of shared clonotypes between healthy human individuals. CDR1 is SEHNR and CDR2 is FQNEAQ in the germline V gene (reference sequence). V dropped 3 bases and J dropped 3 bases, with 15 bases sitting between them. The CDR3 extends over 15 amino acids. Study results and caveats: Sorted-subset sequencing was shown by rarefaction to be incomplete despite large depth.

Naive CD8 isolation took CD45RO-negative cells positively selected for CCR7 and excluded terminally differentiated effector memory CD45RA+ cells. The rearrangement uses TRBV7-9 and TRBJ2-7; a possible D gene is TRBD2 (6 bases). This TCR was recovered from a man aged 18 to 30 in good health. Some clones in this sample may be carry-over from other donors' samples. Source material: naive CD8+ T cells from PBMCs. CDR3 sequence reads: CASSFGPGLHYEQYF. CDR3 bases: TGTGCCAGCAGCTTCGGACCGGGACTGCACTACGAGCAGTACTTC.